This T cell receptor (beta chain) was captured by sequencing in a study of identical twins. Broader study findings: Invariant MAIT and iNKT cells are populations that could partly confound zero-insertion analyses. Carriage of fewer insertions was seen in abundant cord blood beta clonotypes, whereas memory repertoires showed none.

CDR1 is SGHVS and CDR2 is FQNEAQ in the germline V gene. The V and J ends lost 3 bases and 4 bases respectively, with 16 bases between them. This CDR3 region has 16 residues. A universal primer site came from template switching; cDNA carried unique molecular identifiers. TCRdb analysed the 5' RACE reads with MiXCR anew, one entry per CDR3 protein. The sample has roughly 1,500,000 distinct CDR3 sequences, about 32% seen once. This clonotype was detected a few times. The antigen remains undetermined. The chain is built from TRBV7-8 and TRBJ2-1; tentatively, D is TRBD2 (7 bases). This TCR was recovered from a newborn girl in good health. The sequenced material came from cord blood. The CDR3 spells CASSLAEGGAYNEQFF. CDR3 DNA sequence: TGTGCCAGCAGCTTGGCGGAAGGGGGGGCTTACAATGAGCAGTTCTTC. Full variable domain (remainder filled in from reference TRBV7-8 and TRBJ2-1): GAGVSQSPRYKVAKRGQDVALRCDPISGHVSLFWYQQALGQGPEFLTYFQNEAQLDKSGLPSDRFFAERPEGSVSTLKIQRTQQEDSAVYLCASSLAEGGAYNEQFFGPGTRLTVL.